This paragraph reports one TCR beta chain. The data were obtained in a study of blood T cell repertoires in COVID-19. Produced via immunoSEQ multiplex PCR; TCRdb's table is partial and in-frame only. This sample has fewer than 250,000 clones, with 80% to 90% found just once. The CDR3 is 13 residues long. Trimming shortened V by 4 bases and J by 6 bases, and 10 bases separated the two germline ends. Per the germline V gene, CDR1 is MDHEN and CDR2 is SYDVKM. This clonotype was sampled from a middle-aged woman with acute COVID-19. V and J are TRBV28 and TRBJ2-1, with D maybe TRBD2 (5 bases). Sequenced sample: PBMCs or T cells enriched from blood (not recorded which). The CDR3 is CASSSGNRNEQFF. The CDR3 DNA sequence: TGTGCCAGCAGTTCCGGGAACCGCAATGAGCAGTTCTTC.